The present entry profiles one T cell receptor beta chain with its context. The data originate from a study of blood T cell repertoires in COVID-19. Study-wide background: The analysed material was cDNA or gDNA that came from T cells, B-cell-depleted T cells, or PBMCs.

Germline CDR1 is SGHTA and CDR2 is FQGNSA. Trimming took off 0 bases at V and 5 bases at J, with 14 bases between the two ends. The CDR3 extends over 15 amino acids. Repertoires were generated with immunoSEQ multiplex PCR, while TCRdb's copy carries only in-frame clones and drops some. Counted here are 200,000 to 250,000 clones, around nine tenths occurring once; the ten biggest clones make up approximately 2.2%. Sequenced input: peripheral blood. The TCR originated in a woman aged 40 to 50 who had recovered from COVID-19. This chain joins TRBV7-2 and TRBJ2-7; possible D gene TRBD1, 6 bases. The CDR3 nucleotides read TGTGCCAGCAGCTTAGCGAAAACAGGGCCGGACGAGCAGTACTTC. Amino acid sequence: CASSLAKTGPDEQYF.